This T cell receptor (beta chain) was captured by sequencing in a study of T cell responses to AZD1222 COVID-19 vaccine. Study results and caveats: Vaccine-related CD4 TCRs covered spike, predominating at 160-218 and 743-854. Only a handful of AZD1222 recipients, roughly 6 in all, had baseline seropositivity. Nearly half of spike-specific TCRs reportedly go after variant regions that carry no mutations. Females made up more of the donors, who were largely white British, and clonal diversity may have come out too low.

TCRdb's copy holds only in-frame clones and misses some; the assay was immunoSEQ multiplex PCR. The sample lists over 65,000 clones, around 73% seen once, with 21% in the top ten. Turning to this clone: Antigen unknown.

The receptor was derived from an adult in good health. This specimen was peripheral blood, taken on day 0 of AZD1222 vaccination.

The CDR3 region is CASSLGQLNSPLHF. CDR3 bases: TGTGCCAGCAGCTTGGGCCAGCTTAATTCACCCCTCCACTTT. This chain links TRBV5-4 with TRBJ1-6; D is undetermined. The CDR3 sequence is 14 residues long. Trimming took off 0 bases at V and 6 bases at J, with 7 bases between the two ends. Germline V gene data show CDR1 as SGHNT and CDR2 as YYREEE (reference sequence).